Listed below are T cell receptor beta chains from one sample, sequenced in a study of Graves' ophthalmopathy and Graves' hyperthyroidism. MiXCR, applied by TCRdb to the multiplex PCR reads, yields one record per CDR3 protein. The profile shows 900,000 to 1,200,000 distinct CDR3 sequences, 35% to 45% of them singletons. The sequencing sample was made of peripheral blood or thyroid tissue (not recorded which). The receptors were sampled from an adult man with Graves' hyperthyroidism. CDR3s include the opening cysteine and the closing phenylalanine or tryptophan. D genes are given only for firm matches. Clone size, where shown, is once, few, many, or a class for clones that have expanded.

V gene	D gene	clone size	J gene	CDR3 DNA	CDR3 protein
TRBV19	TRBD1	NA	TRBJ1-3	TGTGCCAGTAGTTTTGGGACAGCCTCTGGAAACACCATATATTTT	CASSFGTASGNTIYF
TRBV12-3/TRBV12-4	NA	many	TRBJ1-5	TGTGCCAGCAGCATTGGGACCGGACAGCACAATCAGCCCCAGCATTTT	CASSIGTGQHNQPQHF
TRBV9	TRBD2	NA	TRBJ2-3	TGTGCCAGCAGCGGGTTTAGCGGGGGGCCAGATACGCAGTATTTT	CASSGFSGGPDTQYF
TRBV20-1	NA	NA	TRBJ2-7	TGCAGTGCCCCCGGGGACAACTCCTACGAGCAGTACTTC	CSAPGDNSYEQYF
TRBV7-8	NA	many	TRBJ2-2	TGTGCCAGCAGCGCTCGAGTGGTCTCATTATCCGGGGAGCTGTTTTTT	CASSARVVSLSGELFF
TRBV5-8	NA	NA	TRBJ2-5	TGTGCCAGCAGCACGGGCCTCCGGTGGGAGACCCAGTACTTC	CASSTGLRWETQYF
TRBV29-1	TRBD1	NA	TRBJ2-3	TGCAGTGCCGGGACAGGGCCAGATACGCAGTATTTT	CSAGTGPDTQYF
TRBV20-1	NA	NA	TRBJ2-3	TGCAGTGCTACGGATACGCAGTATTTT	CSATDTQYF
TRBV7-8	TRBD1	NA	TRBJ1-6	TGTGCCAGCAGAGACGGACAGGGGGCGGATTCACCCCTCCACTTT	CASRDGQGADSPLHF
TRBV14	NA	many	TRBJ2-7	TGTGCCAGCAGCCAATCAGAGGAAGTCGGGGTTAGCTTC	CASSQSEEVGVSF
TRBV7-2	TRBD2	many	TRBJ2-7	TGTGCCAGCAGCCACACTAGCGGGAGTTCCGAGCAGTACTTC	CASSHTSGSSEQYF
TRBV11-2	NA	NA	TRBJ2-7	TGTGCCAGCAACAAGGACGGAAGCTACGAGCAGTACTTC	CASNKDGSYEQYF
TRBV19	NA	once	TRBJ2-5	TGTGCCAGTAGTAGTTCTCGAGCCGGAGAGACCCAGTACTTC	CASSSSRAGETQYF
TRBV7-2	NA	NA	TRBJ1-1	TGTGCCAGCAGCTTAGATCTAGCGGGGGGGAAGAACACTGAAGCTTTCTTT	CASSLDLAGGKNTEAFF
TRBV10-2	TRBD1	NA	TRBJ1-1	TGCGCCAGCAGTCCAGACAGGGGGGTAGCTTTCTTT	CASSPDRGVAFF
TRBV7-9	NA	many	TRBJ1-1	TGTGCCAGCAGCGTTCCTAGGGGGAGGCCTGAAGCTTTCTTT	CASSVPRGRPEAFF
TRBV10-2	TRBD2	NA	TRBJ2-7	TGCGCCAGCAGCTTCACTCTGACTAGCGGGAGGAGCTACGAGCAGCACTTC	CASSFTLTSGRSYEQHF
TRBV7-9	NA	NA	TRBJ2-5	TGTGCCAGCAGCCGAACGTTGGGGGCGGGTGGTGAGACCCAGTACTTC	CASSRTLGAGGETQYF
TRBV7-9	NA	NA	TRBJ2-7	TGTGCCAGCACCCCGAGCTGGACGGATGTTTACGAGCAGTACTTC	CASTPSWTDVYEQYF
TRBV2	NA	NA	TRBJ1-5	TGTGCCAGCAGTGGCGCAGGGGTCGGTCAGCCCCAGCATTTT	CASSGAGVGQPQHF
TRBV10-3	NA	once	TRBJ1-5	TGTGCCATCAGTTTTTCGAGGGACGGGAATCAGCCCCAGCATTTT	CAISFSRDGNQPQHF
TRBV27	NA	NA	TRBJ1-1	TGTGCCAGCAGACCCCTCGGGGTCACTGAAGCTTTCTTT	CASRPLGVTEAFF